Listed below are T cell receptor beta chains from one sample, sequenced in a study of early T cells in non-severe SARS-CoV-2 infection. TCRdb redid the calling of the 5' RACE reads with MiXCR, one entry per CDR3 protein. Of 50,000 to 65,000 distinct CDR3 sequences in the sample, approximately 9% were seen once. Sequenced: whole blood. The receptor source for this set is an adult who was a healthcare worker with PCR-confirmed SARS-CoV-2 infection or an uninfected control (not recorded which). Both conserved end residues are trimmed from each CDR3. Clone size, where shown, is once, few, many, or a class for clones that have expanded.

TRBV20-1 | few | SSKREASTDTQY
TRBV20-1 | many | SARKEKLF
TRBV2 | few | ASSWGLAEGSQY
TRBV28 | NA | ASSPDRALWDGYT
TRBV7-9 | many | ASRKAGGQYNEQF
TRBV7-2 | NA | ASSLTGIGNTIY
TRBV11-2 | many | ASRLGNTGELF
TRBV6-6 | many | ASSLTAGLF
TRBV7-2 | many | ASSPQSVGATEAF
TRBV4-2 | NA | ASSQGRQGGRPHEQF